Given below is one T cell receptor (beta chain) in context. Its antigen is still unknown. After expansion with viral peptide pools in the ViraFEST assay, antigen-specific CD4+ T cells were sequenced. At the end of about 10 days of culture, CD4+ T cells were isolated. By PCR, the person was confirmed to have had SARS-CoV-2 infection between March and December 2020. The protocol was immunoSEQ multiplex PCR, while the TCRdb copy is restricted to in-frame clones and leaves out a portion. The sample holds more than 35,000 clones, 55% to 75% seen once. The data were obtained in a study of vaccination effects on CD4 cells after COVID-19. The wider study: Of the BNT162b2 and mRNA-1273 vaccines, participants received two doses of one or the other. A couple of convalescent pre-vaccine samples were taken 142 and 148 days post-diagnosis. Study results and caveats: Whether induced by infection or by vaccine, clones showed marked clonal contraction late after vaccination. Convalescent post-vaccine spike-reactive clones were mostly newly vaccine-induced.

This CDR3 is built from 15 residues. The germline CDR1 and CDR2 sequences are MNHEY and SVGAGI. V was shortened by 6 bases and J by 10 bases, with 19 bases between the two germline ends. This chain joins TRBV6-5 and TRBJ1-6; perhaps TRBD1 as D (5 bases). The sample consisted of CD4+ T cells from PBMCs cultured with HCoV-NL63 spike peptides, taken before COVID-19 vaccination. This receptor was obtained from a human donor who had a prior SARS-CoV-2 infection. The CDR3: CASRRRGVARSPLHF. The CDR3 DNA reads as TGTGCCAGCAGACGGCGAGGGGTAGCTAGATCACCCCTCCACTTT.